This TCR beta chain was obtained from a study of T cell responses to AZD1222 COVID-19 vaccine (dated by TCRdb to the early 2020s). Describing the broader study: Because spike-specific TCR depth and breadth did not differ between the two schedules, AZD1222 recipients who got a second dose at roughly 4 weeks were pooled with those who got a second dose at roughly 12 weeks. A total of approximately 250 trial participants underwent TCR sequencing, of whom roughly 210 had received two doses of AZD1222 and roughly 26 had received two doses of the MenACWY control vaccine. Trial participants were enrolled by age into subgroups of 18-55, 56-69 and 70-plus years, and around 150, 29 and 61 TCR-sequenced participants, respectively, were included in these subgroups. Results the study describes overall, beyond this receptor: Conclusions about previously exposed vaccinees are limited because only six or seven AZD1222 recipients were SARS-CoV-2 seropositive at baseline. The whole spike protein was spanned by vaccine-associated CD4 TCRs, and dominant responses were seen in regions 160-218 and 743-854. The 56-69-year group was small, and its depth increase did not reach significance, likely because of low power. Epitopes outside the regions mutated in the B.1.351 and B.1.1.7 variants were reportedly recognized by nearly half of the unique spike-specific TCRs. Participants were mostly white British, with more females than males. The authors suggested clonal diversity may have been underestimated. A significant rise in spike-specific TCR breadth and depth was observed after two AZD1222 doses relative to day 0 and relative to MenACWY recipients. Because no day 14 peak-response samples were available, the repertoires could be characterized only after the peak T cell response.

This clone occurred once. Which antigen it targets is not known. The record has no base qualities; no much larger clone is one base away. The trim is 5 bases for V and 4 bases for J, with a gap of 5 bases between the germline ends. Measured from the cysteine to the phenylalanine, the CDR3 is 12 residues long. The retained sequence is limited to the CDR3, 36 bases, with the frame set at the first base. CDR1 and CDR2 (KGHDR, SFDVKD) derive from the germline V gene. The CDR3 regions of human TCRbeta chains were analyzed by immunosequencing. On the study's bioinformatics: Repertoire TCRs were checked for matches against a reference library of SARS-CoV-2-specific TCRs that had been generated using the MIRA antigen-specificity platform. Breadth meant the fraction of unique TCRs that were SARS-CoV-2-associated, whereas depth meant the fraction of total T cells that were SARS-CoV-2-associated. Each spike-specific TCR was assigned to its reactive spike region and to a CD4 or CD8 class using the MIRA data. Log10-transformed breadth and depth values were compared by one-way ANOVA with Sidak's multiple comparisons tests. The table was pulled from immuneACCESS by TCRdb, which kept in-frame rearrangements only. Such tables lose some clones; where checked, under half of the loss comes from unresolved V genes, and the rest has no known cause. D and trimming come from the DNA, and the V and J calls and clone size come from that table. Recorded for this sample are 120,000 or so clones; around 87% of them occurred a single time. 8% to 13% of the sample belongs to the ten largest clones.

The time point tag for this specimen amounts to: baseline before first vaccination. The vaccinee samples were drawn from two UK trials, COV001 and COV002, one of which was a single-blind randomized controlled phase 2/3 trial testing AZD1222 (ChAdOx1 nCoV-19) in healthy adults. For TCRbeta chain sequencing, PBMC samples were collected from trial participants at day 0 and at day 28 after the second dose. Sequenced here: peripheral blood, sampled on day 0 of AZD1222 vaccination. This clonotype was obtained from an adult in good health. The V and J genes are TRBV24-1 and TRBJ1-5, with the D gene not confidently named. The nucleotides read TGTGCCACCAGTGCCCCTAATCAGCCCCAGCATTTT. Its protein is CATSAPNQPQHF.